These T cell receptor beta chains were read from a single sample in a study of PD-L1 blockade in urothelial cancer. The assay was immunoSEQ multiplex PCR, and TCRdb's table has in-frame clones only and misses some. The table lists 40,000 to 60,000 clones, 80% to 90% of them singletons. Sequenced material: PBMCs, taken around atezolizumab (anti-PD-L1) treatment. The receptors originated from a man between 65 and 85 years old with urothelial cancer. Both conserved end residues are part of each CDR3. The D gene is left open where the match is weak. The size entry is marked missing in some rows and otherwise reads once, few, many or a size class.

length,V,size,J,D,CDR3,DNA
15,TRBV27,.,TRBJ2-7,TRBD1,CASSLAGTGLYEQYF,TGTGCCAGCAGTTTGGCCGGGACAGGGTTATACGAGCAGTACTTC
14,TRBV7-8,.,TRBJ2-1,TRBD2,CASSLGTSGGEQFF,TGTGCCAGCAGCTTAGGGACTAGCGGGGGGGAGCAGTTCTTC
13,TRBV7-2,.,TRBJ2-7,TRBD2,CASSLSSGNEQYF,TGTGCCAGCAGCTTATCTAGCGGGAACGAGCAGTACTTC
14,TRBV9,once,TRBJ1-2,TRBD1,CASSATGLNYGYTF,TGTGCCAGCAGCGCGACAGGGTTGAACTATGGCTACACCTTC
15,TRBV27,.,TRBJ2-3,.,CASSLGGWIGDTQYF,TGTGCCAGCAGTTTGGGTGGATGGATCGGGGATACGCAGTATTTT
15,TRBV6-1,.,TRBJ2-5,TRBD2,CASRADRTRQETQYF,TGTGCCAGCAGAGCCGATCGGACTAGGCAAGAGACCCAGTACTTC
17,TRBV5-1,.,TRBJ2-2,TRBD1,CASSLSTGGTNTGELFF,TGCGCCAGCAGCTTGTCGACAGGGGGCACGAACACCGGGGAGCTGTTTTTT
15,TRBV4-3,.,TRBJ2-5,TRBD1,CASSQELTGLETQYF,TGCGCCAGCAGCCAAGAACTGACAGGGTTAGAGACCCAGTACTTC
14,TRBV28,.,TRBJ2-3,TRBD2,CASIGEAGEDTQYF,TGTGCCAGCATTGGTGAGGCGGGGGAGGATACGCAGTATTTT
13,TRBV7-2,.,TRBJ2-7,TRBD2,CASSLGEGYEQYF,TGTGCCAGCAGCTTGGGGGAGGGCTACGAGCAGTACTTC
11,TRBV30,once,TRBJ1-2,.,CAWTTVGGGTF,.
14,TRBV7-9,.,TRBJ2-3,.,CASSLVQGADTQYF,TGTGCCAGCAGCTTAGTCCAGGGCGCAGATACGCAGTATTTT
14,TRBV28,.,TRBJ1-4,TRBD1,CASNRGRTNEKLFF,TGTGCCAGCAACAGGGGGCGCACTAATGAAAAACTGTTTTTT
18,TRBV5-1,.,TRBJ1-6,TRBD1,CASSLVKMTGGFNSPLHF,TGCGCCAGCAGCTTGGTGAAGATGACAGGGGGCTTTAATTCACCCCTCCACTTT
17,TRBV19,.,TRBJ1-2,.,CASSIVEVHPANYGYTF,TGTGCCAGTAGTATAGTTGAAGTGCACCCAGCTAACTATGGCTACACCTTC
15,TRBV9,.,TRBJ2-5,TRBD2,CASSPNAGGSETQYF,TGTGCCAGCAGCCCCAATGCGGGAGGTTCGGAGACCCAGTACTTC
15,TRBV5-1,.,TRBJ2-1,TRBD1,CASSLGGESRNEQFF,TGCGCCAGCAGCTTAGGGGGCGAATCCCGCAATGAGCAGTTCTTC
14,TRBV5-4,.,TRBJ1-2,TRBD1,CASSTGTGMLGYTF,TGTGCCAGCAGCACCGGGACAGGGATGCTGGGCTACACCTTC
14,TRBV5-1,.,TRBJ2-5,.,CASSFGQQQETQYF,TGCGCCAGCAGCTTTGGGCAGCAACAAGAGACCCAGTACTTC
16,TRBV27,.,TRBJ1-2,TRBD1,CASSLSRDRALGGYTF,TGTGCCAGCAGTTTATCCCGGGACAGGGCCCTTGGCGGCTACACCTTC
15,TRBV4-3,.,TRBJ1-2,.,CASSQDNRANYGYTF,TGCGCCAGCAGCCAAGATAACAGAGCTAACTATGGCTACACCTTC
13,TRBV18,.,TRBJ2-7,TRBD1,CASSPETGYEQYF,TGTGCCAGCTCCCCCGAGACAGGGTACGAGCAGTACTTC
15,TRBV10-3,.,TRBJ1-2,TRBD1,CAISARQGPNYGYTF,TGTGCCATCAGTGCCCGACAGGGGCCCAACTATGGCTACACCTTC
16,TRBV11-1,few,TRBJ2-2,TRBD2,CASSFASGGNTGELFF,TGTGCCAGCAGCTTCGCTAGCGGGGGAAACACCGGGGAGCTGTTTTTT
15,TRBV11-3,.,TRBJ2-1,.,CASSLEFRAYNEQFF,TGTGCCAGCAGCTTAGAATTTCGGGCCTACAATGAGCAGTTCTTC
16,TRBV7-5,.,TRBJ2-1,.,CVRSPLPEGGLNEQFF,TGTGTCAGAAGCCCCCTCCCCGAGGGAGGGCTCAATGAGCAGTTCTTC